Sequencing of this T cell receptor (beta chain) was carried out in a study of CD8 T cells in Susac syndrome. Study in general: Among the Susac syndrome patients sequenced, six had active disease and under 10 were in remission. There were Susac syndrome patients who were therapy-naive at blood draw, others on corticosteroids, and others on intravenous immunoglobulin alone.

The CDR3 loop spans 14 amino acids. V was cut by 5 bases and J by 3 bases, with 11 bases left in between. Random-hexamer reverse transcription was applied to about 0.45 to 1 ug RNA. MiXCR was run by TCRdb on the immunoSEQ multiplex PCR reads, yielding one entry per CDR3 protein. Of more than 150,000 distinct CDR3 sequences listed, more than 95% were seen once; the top ten hold approximately 0.12%. This chain joins TRBV12-3 or TRBV12-4 and TRBJ2-4; D possibly corresponds to TRBD1 (5 bases). This receptor was obtained from a human donor with Susac syndrome. Material: CD4+ T cells from PBMCs. CDR3 DNA: TGTGCCAGCAGTCCCGGACAAAACAAAAACATTCAGTACTTC. Its translation: CASSPGQNKNIQYF.